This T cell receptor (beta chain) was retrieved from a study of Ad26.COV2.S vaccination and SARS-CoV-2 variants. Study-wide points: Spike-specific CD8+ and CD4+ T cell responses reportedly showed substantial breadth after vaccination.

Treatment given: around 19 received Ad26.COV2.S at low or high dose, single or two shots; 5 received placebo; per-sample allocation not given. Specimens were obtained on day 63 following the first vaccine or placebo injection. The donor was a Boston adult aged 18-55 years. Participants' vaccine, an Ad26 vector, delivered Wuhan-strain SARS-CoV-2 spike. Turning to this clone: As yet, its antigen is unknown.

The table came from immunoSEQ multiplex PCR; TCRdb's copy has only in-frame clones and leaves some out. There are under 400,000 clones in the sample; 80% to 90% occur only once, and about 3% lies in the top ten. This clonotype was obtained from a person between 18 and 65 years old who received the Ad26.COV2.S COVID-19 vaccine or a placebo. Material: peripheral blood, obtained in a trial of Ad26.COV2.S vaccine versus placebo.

The CDR3 nucleotides are TGTGCCAGCAGCCTCCTCTGGGACAATACCTACGAGCAGTACTTC. This codes for CASSLLWDNTYEQYF. The V call is TRBV7-2, the J call TRBJ2-7; possible D gene TRBD1, 6 bases. Germline loops: CDR1 SGHTA, CDR2 FQGNSA. Trimming left V 5 bases short and J 2 bases short, with 16 bases between. The CDR3 extends over 15 amino acids. Based on the CDR3 plus reference TRBV7-2 and TRBJ2-7, the full variable domain is GAGVSQSPSNKVTEKGKDVELRCDPISGHTALYWYRQSLGQGLEFLIYFQGNSAPDKSGLPSDRFSAERTGGSVSTLTIQRTQQEDSAVYLCASSLLWDNTYEQYFGPGTRLTVT.